The 8 T cell receptor beta chains listed next were all sequenced from one sample in a study of T cell responses to AZD1222 COVID-19 vaccine. Assay used: immunoSEQ multiplex PCR; TCRdb lists only in-frame clones, some missing. The table records 150,000 to 170,000 clones, about 88% of them present only once. The material sequenced was peripheral blood, taken on day 0 of AZD1222 vaccination. These receptor sequences come from an adult in good health.

As concerns this clone: A junction boundary mismatches the germline segment, possibly from a read error. The rearrangement joins TRBV5-1 to TRBJ1-4; a weak D match, TRBD1 (6 bases). The CDR3 contains 19 residues. From germline, CDR1 is SGHRS and CDR2 YFSETQ. The CDR3 here is CASRLVGTLASGANEKLFF. The CDR3, as DNA: TGCGCCAGCAGGTTGGTTGGGACACTTGCCTCGGGGGCTAATGAAAAACTGTTTTTT. The full variable domain, its missing parts supplied by reference TRBV5-1 and TRBJ1-4, is KAGVTQTPRYLIKTRGQQVTLSCSPISGHRSVSWYQQTPGQGLQFLFEYFSETQRNKGNFPGRFSGRQFSNSRSEMNVSTLELGDSALYLCASRLVGTLASGANEKLFFGSGTQLSVL.

The chain is built from TRBV20-1 and TRBJ2-5; no reliable D call. The germline gives CDR1 DFQATT, CDR2 SNEGSKA (reference sequence). CDR3 length equals 11 residues. Deletions cut 0 bases from V and 5 bases from J, with 4 bases between. In DNA, the CDR3 is TGCAGTGCTAGAGATTGGGAGACCCAGTACTTC. This sequence encodes CSARDWETQYF.

The chain is built from TRBV21-1 and TRBJ1-5; the D segment call TRBD1 is taken from the table without a DNA check. TRBV21-1 is annotated as a pseudogene. This CDR3 is 14 amino acids long. CDR3 sequence: CASSKEPDNQPQHF. Written as DNA, the CDR3 is TGTGCCAGCAGCAAAGAACCAGACAATCAGCCCCAGCATTTT.

V is TRBV2 and J is TRBJ1-5; 7 nucleotides line up with TRBD1. Losses at the gene ends were 6 bases for V and 2 bases for J; bases not matched to a gene: 16. The CDR3 loop spans 18 amino acids. CDR1 and CDR2 from the germline V gene are SNHLY and FYNNEI. CDR3 nucleotides: TGTGCCAGCAGGGCTCTACCGATACAGGGGATACGCAATCAGCCCCAGCATTTT. Its protein is CASRALPIQGIRNQPQHF.

CDR3 bases: TGTGCCACCGGTTTCGGGACAGCCTACGAGCAGTACTTC. Translated, it gives CATGFGTAYEQYF. This sequence joins TRBV19 and TRBJ2-7, with TRBD1 identical over 7 bases. The V gene's germline CDR1 is LNHDA and CDR2 SQIVND (reference sequence). CDR3 length: 13 residues. Trimming removed 10 bases from V and 2 bases from J; junction bases left unmatched: 8.

V usage is TRBV19 and J usage is TRBJ2-1, with D hard to call. The germline gives CDR1 LNHDA, CDR2 SQIVND (reference sequence). The length of the CDR3 is 13 residues. Trimming took off 4 bases at V and 6 bases at J, with 10 bases between the two ends. The CDR3 protein is CASSNVIVNEQFF. CDR3 bases: TGTGCCAGTAGTAATGTGATCGTCAATGAGCAGTTCTTC.

This clone was counted a single time. This rearrangement joins TRBV24-1 to TRBJ2-3, with 7 bases lining up with TRBD1. Germline CDR1 KGHDR, CDR2 SFDVKD. The CDR3 length is 17 residues. The V and J ends lost 4 bases and 2 bases, in that order; junction bases with no gene match: 11. The CDR3, as DNA: TGTGCCACCAGTGACCCGGACAGGACCTATCCCACAGATACGCAGTATTTT. Translating gives CATSDPDRTYPTDTQYF.

This clone was detected a few times. This chain connects TRBV5-4 to TRBJ2-5; 8 nucleotides line up with TRBD1. The CDR3 contains 15 residues. V gave up 0 bases and J gave up 5 bases; unmatched junction bases: 6. The germline gives CDR1 SGHNT, CDR2 YYREEE (reference sequence). CDR3 region: CASSLGQGSGETQYF. In nucleotides, the CDR3 is TGTGCCAGCAGCTTGGGACAGGGGTCAGGGGAGACCCAGTACTTC.